The 15 T cell receptor beta chains below come from one sample, sequenced in a study of tumor-infiltrating lymphocytes in primary liver carcinoma. The investigators made TCR beta cDNA from around 540 ng total RNA, using a constant-region primer. Nested multiplex PCR, run for three rounds with slightly modified ARM-PCR, yielded TCR beta libraries. A C-beta reverse primer and TRBV1-TRBV30 forward primers served in each of the first two PCR rounds, at 9 to 10 cycles apiece. TCRdb fed the multiplex PCR reads into MiXCR, producing one record per CDR3 protein. The top ten hold approximately 7% of the sample, which has about 200,000 distinct CDR3 sequences, roughly two thirds seen once. Unsorted whole blood supplied the blood RNA, and germline DNA was isolated too. Sequencing was carried out using peripheral blood. The receptors here all came from a woman aged 55-75 years with primary liver carcinoma and hepatitis B virus infection.

This clonotype has just one count. A read error may explain this, as a much larger clone is one base away. The chain has TRBV14 and TRBJ1-1; no firm D call. This CDR3 comprises 13 residues. The germline V gene has CDR1 SGHDN and CDR2 FVKESK. The CDR3 DNA is TGTGCCAGCAGCCTAGGCATGGGCACTGAAACTTTCTTT. Protein: CASSLGMGTETFF. The full variable domain, its missing parts supplied by reference TRBV14 and TRBJ1-1, is EAGVTQFPSHSVIEKGQTVTLRCDPISGHDNLYWYRRVMGKEIKFLLHFVKESKQDESGMPNNRFLAERTGGTYSTLKVQPAELEDSGVYFCASSLGMGTETFFGQGTRLTVV.

This clonotype appeared a few times. The chain uses TRBV28 and TRBJ2-7; 9 bases match TRBD1. The CDR3 extends over 16 amino acids. Unmatched junction bases numbered 10, after V lost 5 bases and J lost 2 bases. Germline loops: CDR1 MDHEN, CDR2 SYDVKM. The CDR3 coding sequence is TGTGCCAGCAGTAATGCCGGGACAGGGAGAACCTACGAGCAGTACTTC. Its translation is CASSNAGTGRTYEQYF. Using reference TRBV28 and TRBJ2-7 for the parts outside the CDR3, the full variable domain is DVKVTQSSRYLVKRTGEKVFLECVQDMDHENMFWYRQDPGLGLRLIYFSYDVKMKEKGDIPEGYSVSREKKERFSLILESASTNQTSMYLCASSNAGTGRTYEQYFGPGTRLTVT.

This clonotype was counted at least ten times. V usage is TRBV6-1 and J usage is TRBJ2-1, with D uncertain. Trimming stripped 2 bases from V and 9 bases from J, with 5 bases between. The CDR3 has 11 residues. Germline CDR1 reads MNHNS; CDR2 reads SASEGT. CDR3: CASSEWGEQFF. In DNA, the CDR3 is TGTGCCAGCAGTGAATGGGGTGAGCAGTTCTTC.

This clonotype was seen a few times. The V and J genes are TRBV6-1 and TRBJ2-1; a possible D gene is TRBD2 (6 bases). V was trimmed by 6 bases and J by 7 bases, leaving 16 bases between them. The CDR3 loop spans 14 amino acids. Germline-derived CDR1 and CDR2 are MNHNS and SASEGT. CDR3 in DNA: TGTGCCAGCAGCCGGAGGGAGGTTGGTAATGAGCAGTTCTTC. Translated, it gives CASSRREVGNEQFF.

This clonotype was seen repeatedly, ten times or more. V is TRBV11-2 and J is TRBJ1-6; TRBD1 agrees at 11 bases. CDR1 and CDR2 from the germline V gene are SGHAT and FQNNGV. V shed 2 bases, J shed 2 bases, and the junction held 11 bases outside the gene matches. The length of the CDR3 is 20 residues. The CDR3 region is CASSLNPRDRGYPYNSPLHF. The CDR3 region has the DNA TGTGCCAGCAGCTTAAACCCTCGGGACAGGGGGTACCCCTATAATTCACCCCTCCACTTT.

This clonotype was detected ten times or more. The V call is TRBV29-1, the J call TRBJ2-7, with TRBD2 matching over 7 bases. Germline V lookup: CDR1 SQVTM, CDR2 ANQGSEA. The CDR3 length is 12 residues. V dropped 4 bases and J dropped 6; count of bases not matched to a gene: 6. The CDR3 sequence is CSVVGSGGEQYF. The CDR3 DNA is TGCAGCGTTGTGGGGTCGGGGGGCGAGCAGTACTTC.

The table lists this clonotype with many counts. The J gene is TRBJ2-1, the V gene TRBV5-4; the match to TRBD1 covers 9 bases. This CDR3 comprises 17 residues. With 5 bases clipped from V and 6 bases from J, the junction kept 15 bases outside the gene matches. The germline V gene has CDR1 SGHNT and CDR2 YYREEE (reference sequence). The CDR3 spells CASRNTPGQGSRNEQFF. CDR3 in DNA: TGTGCCAGCAGAAACACACCGGGACAGGGTAGTCGCAATGAGCAGTTCTTC.

For this clonotype: This may be a read error: a much more frequent sequence differs by one nucleotide. The chain is built from TRBV6-1 and TRBJ2-1; no definite D call. The CDR3 sequence is 13 residues long. The germline V gene has CDR1 MNHNS and CDR2 SASEGT. V was pared by 8 bases and J by 4 bases, with 12 bases between. The CDR3 is CASEPRRYNEQFF. The CDR3 bases are TGTGCCAGCGAGCCACGGAGATACAATGAGCAGTTCTTC.

The V gene is TRBV11-2, the J gene TRBJ1-3; D unclear. The V gene's germline CDR1 is SGHAT and CDR2 FQNNGV. V gave up 10 bases and J gave up 6 bases, with 16 bases separating them. The length of the CDR3 is 13 residues. The CDR3 bases are TGTGCCACCTCAACGGGCTCAGTAAACACCATATATTTT. Protein product: CATSTGSVNTIYF.

Notes on this clonotype: A single base separates this from a much larger clone, so it may be a read error. The CDR3 DNA is TGTGCCAGCAGCCCGTACAGCGACTATGGCTACACCTTC. This gives the protein CASSPYSDYGYTF. The V gene is TRBV14, the J gene TRBJ1-2; D not certain. Trimming took 4 bases from V and 3 from J, leaving 9 bases between them. Per the germline V gene, CDR1 is SGHDN and CDR2 is FVKESK. This CDR3 has 13 amino acids.

As for this clonotype: Without the conserved terminal phenylalanine or tryptophan, this CDR3 likely stems from a read error. It is unclear where the CDR3 begins or ends on the DNA, so no DNA is shown, and the CDR3 is as TCRdb lists it. The chain is built from TRBV7-9 and TRBJ2-5. Germline CDR1 and CDR2: SEHNR and FQNEAQ (reference sequence). Ends included, the CDR3 has 15 residues. The CDR3 spells CASSLYGGDQETQYL.

As concerns this clonotype: This may come from a read error, since a much larger clone is one base off. The chain uses TRBV12-3 or TRBV12-4 and TRBJ2-7, with D perhaps matching TRBD2 (6 bases). The V gene lost 11 bases and the J gene lost 3 bases, with 11 bases spanning the gap. This CDR3 is built from 11 residues. The CDR3 DNA follows: TGTGCCGCCGGGACTTTCTACGAGCAGTACTTC. Translated, it gives CAAGTFYEQYF.

This clonotype appeared a single time. One end of the junction fails to match germline, which may point to a read error. This rearrangement joins TRBV11-2 to TRBJ2-1; tentative D call: TRBD1 (5 bases). Germline loops: CDR1 SGHAT, CDR2 FQNNGV. This CDR3 has 14 residues. The CDR3 sequence: CANSLVQGSGEQFF. CDR3 sequence (DNA): TGTGCCAACAGCTTGGTGCAGGGCTCCGGTGAGCAGTTCTTC.

A single count supports this clonotype. This could be a read error, since a much larger clone is one nucleotide away. The chain has TRBV7-8 and TRBJ2-3; TRBD1 might be the D (5 bases). The better agreement between TRBJ1-5 and the DNA end casts doubt on the J call. Per the germline V gene, CDR1 is SGHVS and CDR2 is FQNEAQ. The length of the CDR3 is 21 residues. CDR3 nucleotides: TGTGCCAGCAGCTTAAACCGCTTATTTCGGGACTGGGAATCTAGCACAGATACGCAGCATTTT. As protein: CASSLNRLFRDWESSTDTQHF.

This clonotype came up a few times. This sequence joins TRBV4-1 and TRBJ2-7; no clear D gene. Germline CDR1 reads MGHRA; CDR2 reads YSYEKL. The germline V and J ends were trimmed by 0 bases and 3 bases, with 12 bases remaining between them. The CDR3 covers 15 residues. CDR3 bases: TGCGCCAGCAGCCAAGAGTCTCGCCGGAGCTACGAGCAGTACTTC. Translation gives CASSQESRRSYEQYF.